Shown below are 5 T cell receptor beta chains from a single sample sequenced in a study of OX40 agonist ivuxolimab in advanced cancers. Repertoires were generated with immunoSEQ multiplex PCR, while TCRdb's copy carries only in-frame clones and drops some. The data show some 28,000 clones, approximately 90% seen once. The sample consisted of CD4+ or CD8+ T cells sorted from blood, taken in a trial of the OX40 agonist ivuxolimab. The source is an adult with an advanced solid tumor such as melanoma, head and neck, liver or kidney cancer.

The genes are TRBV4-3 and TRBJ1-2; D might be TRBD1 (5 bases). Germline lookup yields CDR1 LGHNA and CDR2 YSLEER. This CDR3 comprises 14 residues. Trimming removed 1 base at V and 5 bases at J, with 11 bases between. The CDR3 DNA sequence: TGCGCCAGCAGCCAAGCGGGGGGTTGGTATGGCTACACCTTC. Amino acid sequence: CASSQAGGWYGYTF.

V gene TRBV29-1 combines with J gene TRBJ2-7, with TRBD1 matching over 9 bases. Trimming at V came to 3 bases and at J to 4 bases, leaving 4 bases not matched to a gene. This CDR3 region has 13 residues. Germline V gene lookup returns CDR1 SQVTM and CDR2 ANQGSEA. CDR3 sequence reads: CSVDIGTGYEQYF. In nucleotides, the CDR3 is TGCAGCGTTGATATTGGGACAGGGTACGAGCAGTACTTC.

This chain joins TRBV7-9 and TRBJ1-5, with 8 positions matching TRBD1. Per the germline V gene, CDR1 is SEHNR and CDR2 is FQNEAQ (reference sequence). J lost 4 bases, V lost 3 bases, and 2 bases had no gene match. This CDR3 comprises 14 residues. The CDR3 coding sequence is TGTGCCAGCAGCTTGACAGGGGCTAATCAGCCCCAGCATTTT. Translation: CASSLTGANQPQHF.

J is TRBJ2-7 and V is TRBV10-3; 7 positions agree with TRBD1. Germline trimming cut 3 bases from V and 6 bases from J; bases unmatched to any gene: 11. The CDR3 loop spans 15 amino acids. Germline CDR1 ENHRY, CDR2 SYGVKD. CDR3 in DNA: TGTGCCATCAGTGATCCTACAGACAGGGCGGGCGAGCAGTACTTC. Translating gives CAISDPTDRAGEQYF.

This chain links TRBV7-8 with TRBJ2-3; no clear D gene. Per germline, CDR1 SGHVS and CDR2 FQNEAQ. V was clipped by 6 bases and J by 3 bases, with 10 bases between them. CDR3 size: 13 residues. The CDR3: CASRTKWTDTQYF. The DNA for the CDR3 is TGTGCCAGCAGAACGAAGTGGACAGATACGCAGTATTTT.